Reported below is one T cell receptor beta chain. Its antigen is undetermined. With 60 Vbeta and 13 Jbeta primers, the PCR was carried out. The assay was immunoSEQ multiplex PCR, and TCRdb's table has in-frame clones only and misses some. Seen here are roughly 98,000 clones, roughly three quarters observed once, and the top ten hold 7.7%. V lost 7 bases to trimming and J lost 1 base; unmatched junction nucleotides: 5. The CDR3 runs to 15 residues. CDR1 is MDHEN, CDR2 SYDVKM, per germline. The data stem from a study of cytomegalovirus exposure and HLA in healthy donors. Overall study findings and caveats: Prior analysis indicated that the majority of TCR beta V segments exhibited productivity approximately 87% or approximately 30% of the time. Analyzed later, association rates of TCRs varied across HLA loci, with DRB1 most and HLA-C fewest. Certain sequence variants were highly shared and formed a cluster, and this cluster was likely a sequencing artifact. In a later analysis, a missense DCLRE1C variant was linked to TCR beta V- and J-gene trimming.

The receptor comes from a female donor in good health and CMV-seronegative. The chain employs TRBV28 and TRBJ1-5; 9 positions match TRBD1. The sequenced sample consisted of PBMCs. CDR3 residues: CASKNTGGSNQPQHF. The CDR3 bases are TGTGCCAGCAAAAACACAGGGGGCAGCAATCAGCCCCAGCATTTT.